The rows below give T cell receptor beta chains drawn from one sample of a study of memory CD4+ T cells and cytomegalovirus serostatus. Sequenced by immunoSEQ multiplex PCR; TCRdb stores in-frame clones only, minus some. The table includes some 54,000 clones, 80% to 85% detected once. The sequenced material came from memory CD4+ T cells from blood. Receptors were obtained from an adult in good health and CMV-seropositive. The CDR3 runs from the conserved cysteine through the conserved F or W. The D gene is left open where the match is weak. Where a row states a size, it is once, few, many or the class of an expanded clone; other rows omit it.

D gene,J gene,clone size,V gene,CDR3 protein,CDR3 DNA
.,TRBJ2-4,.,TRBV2,CASSEGGSKNIQYF,TGTGCCAGCAGTGAAGGAGGTTCCAAAAACATTCAGTACTTC
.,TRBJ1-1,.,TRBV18,CASSPQANTEAFF,TGTGCCAGCTCACCCCAAGCGAACACTGAAGCTTTCTTT
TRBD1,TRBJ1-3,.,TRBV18,CASSAGGGGAGNTIYF,TGTGCCAGCTCAGCCGGAGGAGGGGGCGCTGGAAACACCATATATTTT
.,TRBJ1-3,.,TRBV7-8,CASSRQSDISSSGNTIYF,TGTGCCAGCAGCCGTCAATCTGACATCTCATCCTCTGGAAACACCATATATTTT
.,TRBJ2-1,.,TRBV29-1,CSAFGGATYNEQFF,TGCAGCGCCTTCGGCGGGGCGACCTACAATGAGCAGTTCTTC
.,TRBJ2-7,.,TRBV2,CASRSNQGLGTYEQYF,TGTGCCAGCAGGAGTAACCAGGGGCTGGGGACCTACGAGCAGTACTTC
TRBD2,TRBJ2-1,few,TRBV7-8,CASSSPLAGVNNEQFF,TGTGCCAGCAGCTCCCCCCTAGCGGGGGTGAACAATGAGCAGTTCTTC
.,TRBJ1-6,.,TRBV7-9,CASSLGTQGNPPLHF,TGTGCCAGCAGCTTAGGAACCCAGGGGAATCCACCCCTCCACTTT
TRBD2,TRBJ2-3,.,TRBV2,CASTRWTSGGPSTDTQYF,TGTGCCAGCACCAGATGGACTAGCGGGGGGCCGAGCACAGATACGCAGTATTTT
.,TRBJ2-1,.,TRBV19,CASSIAQNSYNEQFF,TGTGCCAGTAGTATAGCACAGAACTCCTACAATGAGCAGTTCTTC
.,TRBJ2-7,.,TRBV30,CAWSVVGSLYEQYF,TGTGCCTGGAGTGTGGTTGGGAGCCTCTACGAGCAGTACTTC
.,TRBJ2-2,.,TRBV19,CASSTPRAEGTGELFF,TGTGCCAGTAGTACCCCCCGCGCCGAGGGTACCGGGGAGCTGTTTTTT
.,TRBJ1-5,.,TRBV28,CASSARGGQPQHF,TGTGCCAGCAGTGCCCGCGGGGGTCAGCCCCAGCATTTT
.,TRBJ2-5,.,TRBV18,CASSPPRAETQYF,TGTGCCAGCTCACCACCCAGGGCGGAGACCCAGTACTTC
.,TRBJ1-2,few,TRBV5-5,CASSLAPRTDYGYTF,TGTGCCAGCAGCTTGGCACCCAGGACGGACTATGGCTACACCTTC
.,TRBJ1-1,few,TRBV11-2,CASSLGGHLNTEAFF,TGTGCCAGCAGCTTAGGGGGACATCTGAACACTGAAGCTTTCTTT
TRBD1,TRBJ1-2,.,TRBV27,CASSPHASQGRRGYTF,TGTGCCAGCAGTCCCCACGCCTCACAGGGGAGGAGGGGCTACACCTTC
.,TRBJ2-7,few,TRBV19,CASSLPGSPGTVEQYF,TGTGCCAGTAGTCTACCCGGGAGCCCAGGCACGGTCGAGCAGTACTTC
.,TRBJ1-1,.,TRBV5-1,CASSSGWGGGTEAFF,TGCGCCAGCAGCTCCGGGTGGGGTGGGGGCACTGAAGCTTTCTTT
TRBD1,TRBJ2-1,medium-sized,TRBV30,CAWRGTGHSEQFF,TGTGCCTGGAGAGGGACAGGACACTCTGAGCAGTTCTTC
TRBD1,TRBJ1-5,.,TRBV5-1,CASSDGTGVNQPQHF,TGCGCCAGCAGCGATGGGACAGGGGTCAATCAGCCCCAGCATTTT
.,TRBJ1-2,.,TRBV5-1,CASREGTSGYTF,TGCGCCAGCAGGGAGGGGACCAGCGGCTACACCTTC
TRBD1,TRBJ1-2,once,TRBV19,CASRDRAFYGYTF,TGTGCCAGCCGGGACAGGGCTTTTTATGGCTACACCTTC
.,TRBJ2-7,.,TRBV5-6,CASSPVGLSYEQYF,TGTGCCAGCAGCCCCGTAGGGCTCTCCTACGAGCAGTACTTC
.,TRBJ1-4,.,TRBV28,CASRQGGGEKLFF,TGTGCCAGCAGACAGGGAGGAGGTGAAAAACTGTTTTTT
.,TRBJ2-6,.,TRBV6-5,CASSSARSGANVLTF,TGTGCCAGCAGTTCGGCGAGGTCTGGGGCCAACGTCCTGACTTTC
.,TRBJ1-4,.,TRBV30,CAWSRTPINEKLFF,TGTGCCTGGAGCCGGACTCCCATTAATGAAAAACTGTTTTTT
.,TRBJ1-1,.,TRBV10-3,CAISDSGTPNTEAFF,TGTGCCATCAGTGATTCGGGGACTCCTAACACTGAAGCTTTCTTT
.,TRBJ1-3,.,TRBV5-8,CASSLRRGGPLGNTIYF,TGTGCCAGCAGCTTACGGAGAGGGGGACCCCTGGGAAACACCATATATTTT